A selection of T cell receptor beta chains follows, all from one sample in a study of shared clonotypes between healthy human individuals. Here immunoSEQ multiplex PCR was the method, and the copy in TCRdb shows in-frame clones only, minus some. There are some 1 million clones in the sample; approximately 68% occur only once, and about 1.5% lies in the top ten. The source material was memory CD4+ T cells sorted from blood. These receptor sequences come from a man aged 18 to 30 in good health. Both conserved end residues are part of each CDR3. D genes are given only for firm matches. A row's size may be missing; if present it is once, few, many or a size class.

clone_size j_call v_call d_call cdr3_aa cdr3_nt
. TRBJ2-7 TRBV14 TRBD2 CASSQVAGPYEQYF TGTGCCAGCAGCCAAGTAGCGGGACCCTACGAGCAGTACTTC
. TRBJ1-5 TRBV11-2 . CASSLGRTAISNQPQHF TGTGCCAGCAGCTTGGGCCGGACCGCCATTAGCAATCAGCCCCAGCATTTT
. TRBJ1-6 TRBV23-1 . CASSQTGRNSPLHF TGCGCCAGCAGTCAAACGGGCAGAAATTCACCCCTCCACTTT
. TRBJ2-1 TRBV18 . CASSTRANYNEQFF TGTGCCAGCTCCACCCGGGCCAACTACAATGAGCAGTTCTTC
. TRBJ2-1 TRBV7-2 . CASSPSYGDEQFF TGTGCCAGCAGCCCTTCGTACGGTGATGAGCAGTTCTTC
. TRBJ2-7 TRBV20-1 . CSARLAHEQYF TGCAGTGCTAGACTAGCCCACGAGCAGTACTTC
. TRBJ1-5 TRBV28 . CASSFMWGKDNQPQHF TGTGCCAGCAGTTTCATGTGGGGTAAGGACAATCAGCCCCAGCATTTT
few TRBJ1-6 TRBV5-1 . CASRRGGDSPLHF TGCGCCAGCCGCAGAGGGGGGGACTCACCCCTCCACTTT
. TRBJ1-1 TRBV30 . CAWSGQSEAFF TGTGCCTGGAGTGGACAGTCCGAAGCTTTCTTT
. TRBJ1-4 TRBV5-1 . CASSLGDIRNEKLFF TGCGCCAGCAGCTTGGGGGACATAAGAAATGAAAAACTGTTTTTT
. TRBJ2-6 TRBV5-6 . CASSPVKAGANVLTF TGTGCCAGCAGCCCGGTGAAAGCTGGGGCCAACGTCCTGACTTTC
. TRBJ2-7 TRBV19 . CASSIGVGGAYEQYF TGTGCCAGTAGTATAGGGGTGGGAGGCGCCTACGAGCAGTACTTC
. TRBJ2-5 TRBV7-7 . CASSLGLGIQETQYF TGTGCTAGCAGCTTAGGGTTAGGGATTCAAGAGACCCAGTACTTC
. TRBJ2-7 TRBV27 TRBD1 CASSYGTGRFYEQYF TGTGCCAGCAGTTACGGGACAGGCAGGTTTTACGAGCAGTACTTC
. TRBJ2-6 TRBV5-1 . CASRFGGANVLTF TGCGCCTCTAGGTTTGGCGGGGCCAACGTCCTGACTTTC
. TRBJ2-7 TRBV2 TRBD2 CAIGTSGKSYDQQYF TGTGCCATTGGGACTAGCGGGAAGAGCTACGACCAGCAGTACTTC
. TRBJ1-2 TRBV6-1 . CASRLTFDGNYGYTF TGTGCCAGCAGACTTACCTTTGACGGTAACTATGGCTACACCTTC
. TRBJ1-2 TRBV7-9 TRBD1 CASSSPQDRGGGYTF TGTGCCAGCAGCTCACCACAAGACAGGGGTGGAGGCTACACCTTC
. TRBJ2-5 TRBV9 . CASSQAPGVWETQYF TGTGCCAGCAGCCAGGCCCCAGGGGTTTGGGAGACCCAGTACTTC
once TRBJ2-7 TRBV5-1 . CASRATGGYEQYF TGCGCCAGCAGAGCTACAGGCGGGTACGAGCAGTACTTC
. TRBJ1-6 TRBV11-2 TRBD1 CASSPTGSNSPLHF TGTGCCAGCAGCCCGACAGGGAGTAATTCACCCCTCCACTTT
. TRBJ2-2 TRBV7-9 TRBD2 CASRPPGLAGETGELFF TGTGCCAGCAGACCGCCGGGACTAGCGGGAGAAACCGGGGAGCTGTTTTTT
. TRBJ2-7 TRBV7-2 TRBD2 CATGHASGGEYEQYF TGTGCGACCGGACATGCTAGCGGGGGGGAGTACGAGCAGTACTTC
. TRBJ2-7 TRBV6-5 TRBD2 CASSYRGDSYEQYF TGTGCCAGCAGTTACCGGGGGGACTCCTACGAGCAGTACTTC
. TRBJ1-2 TRBV28 . CASSLGGGNYGYTF TGTGCCAGCAGTTTGGGGGGAGGGAACTATGGCTACACCTTC
. TRBJ2-1 TRBV6-1 . CASSAQRISNEQFF TGTGCCAGCAGTGCCCAGCGAATAAGCAATGAGCAGTTCTTC
. TRBJ2-7 TRBV5-6 TRBD2 CASSRTSYEQYF TGTGCCAGCAGCCGGACTAGCTACGAGCAGTACTTC
. TRBJ2-7 TRBV29-1 . CSVVPGVGEQYF TGCAGCGTGGTCCCCGGGGTCGGGGAGCAGTACTTC
. TRBJ1-5 TRBV6-5 TRBD1 CASKKDRERGQPQHF TGTGCCAGCAAAAAGGACAGGGAGAGGGGTCAGCCCCAGCATTTT
. TRBJ2-7 TRBV5-8 TRBD1 CASSKRTGFPYEQYF TGTGCCAGCAGCAAAAGGACAGGGTTCCCCTACGAGCAGTACTTC
. TRBJ2-5 TRBV11-2 TRBD2 CASRSTRLAGTQYF TGTGCCAGCAGATCGACCCGACTAGCAGGGACCCAGTACTTC
. TRBJ1-5 TRBV7-2 TRBD1 CASSLVAGGDQPQHF TGTGCCAGCAGCTTAGTGGCAGGGGGGGATCAGCCCCAGCATTTT
. TRBJ2-7 TRBV30 TRBD1 CACRDRAYEQYF TGTGCCTGCCGGGACAGGGCCTACGAGCAGTACTTC
. TRBJ1-6 TRBV9 . CASSGLAGPNSPLHF TGTGCCAGCAGCGGCCTTGCGGGGCCTAATTCACCCCTCCACTTT
. TRBJ2-7 TRBV25-1 . CASSGSGSYEQYF TGTGCCAGCAGTGGAAGCGGTTCCTACGAGCAGTACTTC
. TRBJ1-3 TRBV30 . CAWSVWAGGSVGNTIYF TGTGCCTGGAGTGTATGGGCCGGGGGGTCGGTTGGAAACACCATATATTTT
. TRBJ1-1 TRBV5-1 . CASRGFTSGTEAFF TGCGCCAGCAGGGGGTTTACTTCGGGCACTGAAGCTTTCTTT
. TRBJ1-1 TRBV6-6 . CASIQTGGNTEAFF TGTGCCAGCATTCAAACCGGGGGAAACACTGAAGCTTTCTTT
. TRBJ2-3 TRBV5-6 . CASSSQGGVWTDTQYF TGTGCCAGCAGCTCTCAGGGGGGAGTATGGACAGATACGCAGTATTTT
once TRBJ2-7 TRBV9 . CASSVGIQPYEQYF TGTGCCAGCAGCGTCGGCATTCAACCCTACGAGCAGTACTTC
. TRBJ2-3 TRBV7-2 . CASSLEADTQYF TGTGCCAGCAGCTTAGAGGCAGATACGCAGTATTTT
. TRBJ1-6 TRBV7-2 . CASSLGWGSYNSPLHF TGTGCCAGCAGCTTGGGATGGGGTTCCTATAATTCACCCCTCCACTTT
. TRBJ2-3 TRBV5-1 . CASSPYRDTQYF TGCGCCAGCAGCCCCTATAGAGATACGCAGTATTTT
. TRBJ2-2 TRBV15 . CATSSWQGSGELFF TGTGCCACCAGCAGTTGGCAGGGCAGCGGGGAGCTGTTTTTT
once TRBJ1-2 TRBV7-3 TRBD1 CASSLPQGDGYTF TGTGCCAGCAGCTTACCACAGGGGGATGGCTACACCTTC